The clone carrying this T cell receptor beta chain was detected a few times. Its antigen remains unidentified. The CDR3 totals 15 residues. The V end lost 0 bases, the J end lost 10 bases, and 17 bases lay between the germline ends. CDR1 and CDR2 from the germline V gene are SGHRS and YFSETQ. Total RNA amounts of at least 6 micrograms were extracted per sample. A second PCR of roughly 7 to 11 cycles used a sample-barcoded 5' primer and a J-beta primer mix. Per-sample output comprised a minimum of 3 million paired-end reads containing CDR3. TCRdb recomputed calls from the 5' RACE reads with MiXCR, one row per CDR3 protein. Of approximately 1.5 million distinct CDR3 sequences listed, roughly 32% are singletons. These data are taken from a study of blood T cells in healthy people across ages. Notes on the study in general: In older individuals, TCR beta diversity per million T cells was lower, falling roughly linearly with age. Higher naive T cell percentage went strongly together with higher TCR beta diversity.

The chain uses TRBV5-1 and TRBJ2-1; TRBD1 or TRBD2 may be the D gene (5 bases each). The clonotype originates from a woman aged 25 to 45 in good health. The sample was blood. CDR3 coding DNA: TGCGCCAGCAGCTTGGCCCTCTTCGGGACCCCGGAGCAGTTCTTC. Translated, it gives CASSLALFGTPEQFF.